A single sample gave rise to the 9 T cell receptor beta chains below, sequenced in a study of blood T cells in healthy people across ages. Together with a sample-barcoded 5' primer, a J-beta primer mix was included in a second PCR lasting 7 to 11 cycles. TCRdb recomputed calls from the 5' RACE reads with MiXCR, one row per CDR3 protein. The data contain almost 800,000 distinct CDR3 sequences, roughly 60% of them singletons. Material: blood. Receptors were obtained from a man between 25 and 39 years old in good health.

This clonotype came up a few times. The chain combines TRBV10-3 with TRBJ1-6; D uncertain. The CDR3 has 14 amino acids. Looked up from germline, CDR1 is ENHRY and CDR2 is SYGVKD. V was trimmed by 3 bases and J by 5 bases, leaving 8 bases between them. This chain's CDR3 is CAISEGPDNSPLHF. The CDR3 DNA sequence: TGTGCCATCAGTGAAGGGCCCGATAATTCACCCCTCCACTTT.

The table lists this clonotype with a count of one. The rearrangement links TRBV10-3 to TRBJ2-5; 10 bases map to TRBD2. The J call is uncertain, as TRBJ2-7 better fits the DNA end. Germline V lookup: CDR1 ENHRY, CDR2 SYGVKD. The CDR3 contains 16 residues. In nucleotides, the CDR3 is TGTGCCATCAGTGAGTCTGCAAGCGGGAGGGCGTACGAGCAGTACTTC. Encoded protein: CAISESASGRAYEQYF.

This clonotype has only a few counts. This chain joins TRBV6-2 or TRBV6-3 and TRBJ2-7, with 11 nucleotides matching TRBD2. The J call may be faulty, since TRBJ2-5 better matches the DNA end. This CDR3 is 15 amino acids long. Germline V CDR1 and CDR2: MNHEY, SVGEGT. The CDR3 region is CASSYGLAGAETQYF. In DNA, the CDR3 is TGTGCCAGCAGTTACGGACTAGCGGGTGCGGAGACCCAGTACTTC.

This sequence joins TRBV20-1 and TRBJ2-1; D unresolved. V was shortened by 0 bases and J by 0 bases, with 12 bases between the two germline ends. Per the germline V gene, CDR1 is DFQATT and CDR2 is SNEGSKA (reference sequence). The CDR3 totals 16 residues. The CDR3 region has the DNA TGCAGTGCTAGAGATGGGGATAGAAGCTCCTACAATGAGCAGTTCTTC. Protein product: CSARDGDRSSYNEQFF.

The gene calls are TRBV7-2 and TRBJ2-5; a weak D match, TRBD1 (5 bases). Per the germline V gene, CDR1 is SGHTA and CDR2 is FQGNSA. The CDR3 is 14 amino acids. Trimming took off 5 bases at V and 2 bases at J, with 12 bases between the two ends. In nucleotides, the CDR3 is TGTGCCAGCAGCCGTGGGGCCCCGCAAGAGACCCAGTACTTC. Protein product: CASSRGAPQETQYF.

This chain uses TRBV20-1 with TRBJ1-5, with 8 bases identical to TRBD1. This CDR3 is built from 19 residues. Germline CDR1 is DFQATT and CDR2 is SNEGSKA (reference sequence). Unmatched junction bases numbered 18, after V lost 4 bases and J lost 1 base. The CDR3 sequence is CSATFSVPGQDQSNQPQHF. The CDR3 DNA reads TGCAGTGCTACCTTCAGCGTCCCGGGACAGGATCAAAGCAATCAGCCCCAGCATTTT.

This chain joins TRBV29-1 and TRBJ2-1; maybe TRBD2 (6 bases). CDR1 is SQVTM and CDR2 is ANQGSEA in the germline V gene. The CDR3 loop spans 13 amino acids. V dropped 4 bases and J dropped 7 bases, with 14 bases sitting between them. The CDR3 here is CSVVRGAGNEQFF. CDR3 DNA sequence: TGCAGCGTTGTTCGCGGGGCGGGGAATGAGCAGTTCTTC.

The chain recombines TRBV20-1 with TRBJ2-7; D gene unclear. V gave up 3 bases and J gave up 0 bases, with 9 bases separating them. This CDR3 has 13 residues. CDR1 DFQATT and CDR2 SNEGSKA come from the germline V gene (reference sequence). CDR3 bases: TGCAGTGCTAGCCTTCTACCCTCCTACGAGCAGTACTTC. Its translation: CSASLLPSYEQYF.

The rearrangement joins TRBV5-1 to TRBJ2-3; no reliable D call. From germline, CDR1 is SGHRS and CDR2 YFSETQ. V shed 0 bases and J shed 5 bases, with 10 bases lying between them. The CDR3 totals 14 residues. DNA of the CDR3: TGCGCCAGCAGCTTGGGGCCTCTCGGAGATACGCAGTATTTT. Translation: CASSLGPLGDTQYF.